Listed below are T cell receptor beta chains from one sample, sequenced in a study of blood T cells in healthy people across ages. MiXCR was run by TCRdb on the 5' RACE reads, yielding one entry per CDR3 protein. Among about 830,000 distinct CDR3 sequences listed, 58% were seen once. The sample taken for sequencing was blood. Source of these receptors: a man between 25 and 39 years old in good health. Both conserved end residues are part of each CDR3.

v_gene,j_gene,CDR3aa
TRBV11-2,TRBJ2-1,CASSSGRWRFF
TRBV27,TRBJ2-1,CASSLTPLWGEQFF
TRBV20-1,TRBJ1-2,CSANPGGLNGYTF
TRBV20-1,TRBJ2-5,CSATRQGRAETQYF
TRBV15,TRBJ1-5,CATSRDFGNQPQHF
TRBV20-1,TRBJ2-1,CSASVAGGDYNEQFF
TRBV6-5,TRBJ2-3,CASRVVFGTDTQYF
TRBV5-1,TRBJ2-7,CASSLGQLGGLVSYEQYF
TRBV20-1,TRBJ2-3,CSASLRLTDTQYF
TRBV27,TRBJ2-7,CASSLYESDLDEQYF
TRBV5-1,TRBJ2-4,CASRWTLAKNIQYF
TRBV7-7,NA,CASSLAMRDRGGEETQYF
TRBV10-3,TRBJ2-7,CAIRRAYEQYF
TRBV7-2,TRBJ2-7,CASSLVEGAPIEQYF
TRBV2,TRBJ2-7,CVSGRGQLGYEQYF
TRBV29-1,TRBJ1-2,CSVEVPSVDYTF
TRBV9,TRBJ2-6,CASSIRDKISGANVLTF
TRBV20-1,TRBJ1-2,CSARPPGQAYGYTF
TRBV11-2,TRBJ2-7,CASSSIPGSSYEQYF
TRBV29-1,TRBJ2-3,CSVAGQLTSTSTDTQYF
TRBV20-1,TRBJ2-7,CSAPTSDRSYEQYF
TRBV7-9,TRBJ1-5,CASSLGTGGRQPQHF
TRBV4-3,TRBJ1-2,CASSQEGVFDYGYTF